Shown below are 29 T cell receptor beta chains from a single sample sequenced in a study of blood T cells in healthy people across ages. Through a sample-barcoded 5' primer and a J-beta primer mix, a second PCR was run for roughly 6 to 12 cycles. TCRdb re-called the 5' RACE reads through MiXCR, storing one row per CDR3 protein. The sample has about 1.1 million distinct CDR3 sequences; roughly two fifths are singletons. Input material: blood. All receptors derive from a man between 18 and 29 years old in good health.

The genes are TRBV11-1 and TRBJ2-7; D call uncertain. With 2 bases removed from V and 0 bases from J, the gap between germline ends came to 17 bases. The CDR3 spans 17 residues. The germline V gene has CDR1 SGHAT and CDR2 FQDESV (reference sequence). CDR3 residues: CASSLSSWSSGSYEQYF. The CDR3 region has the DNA TGTGCCAGCAGCTTAAGTAGTTGGTCCTCGGGCTCCTACGAGCAGTACTTC.

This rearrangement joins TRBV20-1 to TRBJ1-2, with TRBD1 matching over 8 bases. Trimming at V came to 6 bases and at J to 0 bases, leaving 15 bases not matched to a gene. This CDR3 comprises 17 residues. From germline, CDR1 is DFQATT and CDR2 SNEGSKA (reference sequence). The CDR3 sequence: CSAIELVRTGTNYGYTF. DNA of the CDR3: TGCAGTGCCATAGAGTTAGTAAGGACAGGGACTAACTATGGCTACACCTTC.

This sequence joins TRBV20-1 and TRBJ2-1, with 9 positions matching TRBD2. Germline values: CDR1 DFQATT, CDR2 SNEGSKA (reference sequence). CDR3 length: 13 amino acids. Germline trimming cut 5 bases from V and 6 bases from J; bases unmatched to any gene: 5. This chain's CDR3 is CSAPGLASNEQFF. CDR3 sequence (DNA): TGCAGTGCTCCGGGACTAGCTTCCAATGAGCAGTTCTTC.

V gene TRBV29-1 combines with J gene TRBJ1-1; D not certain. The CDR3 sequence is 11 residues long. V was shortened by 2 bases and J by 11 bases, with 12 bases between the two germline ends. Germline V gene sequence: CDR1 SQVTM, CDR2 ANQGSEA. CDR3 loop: CSVERAGVAFF. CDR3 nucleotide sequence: TGCAGCGTTGAAAGGGCTGGCGTTGCTTTCTTT.

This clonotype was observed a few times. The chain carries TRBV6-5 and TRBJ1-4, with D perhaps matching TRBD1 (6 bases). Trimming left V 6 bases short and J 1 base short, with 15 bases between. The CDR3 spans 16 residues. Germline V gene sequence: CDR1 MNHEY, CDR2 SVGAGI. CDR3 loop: CASSRGQPLTNEKLFF. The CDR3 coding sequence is TGTGCCAGCAGCCGCGGACAGCCTTTAACTAATGAAAAACTGTTTTTT.

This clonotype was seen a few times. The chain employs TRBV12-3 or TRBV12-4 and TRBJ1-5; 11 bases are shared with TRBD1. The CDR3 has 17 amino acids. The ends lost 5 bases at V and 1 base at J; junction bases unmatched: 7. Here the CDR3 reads CASSPWDRGTSNQPQHF. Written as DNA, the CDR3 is TGTGCCAGCAGTCCCTGGGACAGGGGGACCAGCAATCAGCCCCAGCATTTT.

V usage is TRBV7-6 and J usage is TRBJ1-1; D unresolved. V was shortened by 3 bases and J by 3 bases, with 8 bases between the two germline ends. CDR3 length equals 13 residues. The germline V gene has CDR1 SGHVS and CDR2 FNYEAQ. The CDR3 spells CASSFFGDTEAFF. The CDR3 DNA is TGTGCCAGCAGCTTTTTCGGGGACACTGAAGCTTTCTTT.

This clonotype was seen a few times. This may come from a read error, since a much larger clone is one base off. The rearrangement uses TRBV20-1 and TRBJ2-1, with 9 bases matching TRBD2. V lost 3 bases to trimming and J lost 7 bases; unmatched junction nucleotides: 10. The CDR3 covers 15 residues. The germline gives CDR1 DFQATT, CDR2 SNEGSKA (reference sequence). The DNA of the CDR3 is TGCAGTGCTAGTCAGCCTAGCGGGACTAGGAATGAGCAGTTCTTC. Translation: CSASQPSGTRNEQFF.

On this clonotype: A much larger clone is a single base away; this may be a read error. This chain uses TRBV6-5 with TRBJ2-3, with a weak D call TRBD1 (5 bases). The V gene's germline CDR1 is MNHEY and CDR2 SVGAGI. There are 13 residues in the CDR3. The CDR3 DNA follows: TGTGCCAGCAAGGACGGCCCCACAGGTACGCAGTATTTT. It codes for CASKDGPTGTQYF.

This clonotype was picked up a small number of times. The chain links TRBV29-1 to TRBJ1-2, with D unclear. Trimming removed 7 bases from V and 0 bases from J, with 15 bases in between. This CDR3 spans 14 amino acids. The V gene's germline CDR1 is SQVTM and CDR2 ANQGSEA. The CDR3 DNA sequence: TGCAGCGCCAGTCGGACGGGAGCTAACTATGGCTACACCTTC. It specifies CSASRTGANYGYTF.

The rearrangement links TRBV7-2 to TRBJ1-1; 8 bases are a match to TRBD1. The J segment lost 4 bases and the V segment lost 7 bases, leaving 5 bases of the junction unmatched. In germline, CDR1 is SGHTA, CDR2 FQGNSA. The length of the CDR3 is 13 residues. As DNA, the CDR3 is TGTGCCAGCATTAACACAGGGGGCACTGAAGCTTTCTTT. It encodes CASINTGGTEAFF.

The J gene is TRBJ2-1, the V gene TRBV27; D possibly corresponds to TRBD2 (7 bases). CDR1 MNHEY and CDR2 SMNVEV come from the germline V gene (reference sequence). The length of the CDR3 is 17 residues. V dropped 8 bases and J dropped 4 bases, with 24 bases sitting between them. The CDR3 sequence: CASGLGGGQTYYNEQFF. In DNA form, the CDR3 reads TGTGCCAGCGGCTTGGGGGGGGGACAAACTTATTACAATGAGCAGTTCTTC.

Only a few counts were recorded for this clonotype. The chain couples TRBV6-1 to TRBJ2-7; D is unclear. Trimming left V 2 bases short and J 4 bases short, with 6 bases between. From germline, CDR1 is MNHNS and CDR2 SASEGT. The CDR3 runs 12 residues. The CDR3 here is CASSEFPYEQYF. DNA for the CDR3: TGTGCCAGCAGTGAATTCCCTTACGAGCAGTACTTC.

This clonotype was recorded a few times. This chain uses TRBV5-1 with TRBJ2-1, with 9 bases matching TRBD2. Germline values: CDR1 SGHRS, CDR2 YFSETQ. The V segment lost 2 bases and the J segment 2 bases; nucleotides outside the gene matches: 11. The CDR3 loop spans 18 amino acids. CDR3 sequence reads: CASSFPFPSGETYNEQFF. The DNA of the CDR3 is TGCGCCAGCAGCTTCCCCTTTCCTAGCGGGGAAACCTACAATGAGCAGTTCTTC.

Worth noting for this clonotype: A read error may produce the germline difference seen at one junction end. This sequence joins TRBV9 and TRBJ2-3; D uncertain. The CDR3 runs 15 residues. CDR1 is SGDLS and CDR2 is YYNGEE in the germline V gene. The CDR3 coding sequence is TGTGCCAGCAGCGTAAGGCCTCTAAACACAGATGCGCAGTATTTT. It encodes CASSVRPLNTDAQYF.

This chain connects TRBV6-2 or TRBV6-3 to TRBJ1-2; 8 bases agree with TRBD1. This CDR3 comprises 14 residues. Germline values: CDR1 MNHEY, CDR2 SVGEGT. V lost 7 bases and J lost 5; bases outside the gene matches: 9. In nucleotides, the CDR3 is TGTGCCAGCAATCAGCGGACAGGGTCGTATGGCTACACCTTC. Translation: CASNQRTGSYGYTF.

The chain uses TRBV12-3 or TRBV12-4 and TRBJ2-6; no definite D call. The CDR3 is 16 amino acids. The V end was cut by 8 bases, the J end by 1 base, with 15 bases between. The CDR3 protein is CASASGWTSGANVLTF. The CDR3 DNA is TGTGCCAGCGCCTCGGGTTGGACGTCTGGGGCCAACGTCCTGACTTTC.

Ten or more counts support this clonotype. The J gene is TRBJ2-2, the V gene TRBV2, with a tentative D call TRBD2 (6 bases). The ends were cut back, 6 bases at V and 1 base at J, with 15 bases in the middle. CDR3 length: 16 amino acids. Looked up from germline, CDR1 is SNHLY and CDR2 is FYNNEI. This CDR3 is CASRASAKRNTGELFF. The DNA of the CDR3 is TGTGCCAGCAGGGCTAGCGCCAAGAGGAACACCGGGGAGCTGTTTTTT.

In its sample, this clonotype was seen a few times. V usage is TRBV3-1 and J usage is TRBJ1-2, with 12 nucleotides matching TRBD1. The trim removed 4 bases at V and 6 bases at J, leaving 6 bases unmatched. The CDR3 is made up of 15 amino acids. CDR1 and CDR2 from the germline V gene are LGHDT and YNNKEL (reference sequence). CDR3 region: CASSPRDRGLHGYTF. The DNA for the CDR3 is TGTGCCAGCAGCCCCCGGGACAGGGGGCTCCATGGCTACACCTTC.

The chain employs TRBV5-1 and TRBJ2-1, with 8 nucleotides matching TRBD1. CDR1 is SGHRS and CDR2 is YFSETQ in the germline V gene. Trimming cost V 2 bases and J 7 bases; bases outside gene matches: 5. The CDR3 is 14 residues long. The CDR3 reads CASSLGQGLNEQFF. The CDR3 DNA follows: TGCGCCAGCAGCTTAGGACAGGGCCTTAATGAGCAGTTCTTC.

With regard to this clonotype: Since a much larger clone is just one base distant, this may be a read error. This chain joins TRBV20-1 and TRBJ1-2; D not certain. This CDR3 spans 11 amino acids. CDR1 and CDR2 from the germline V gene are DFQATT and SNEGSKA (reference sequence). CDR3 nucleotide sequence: TGCAGGGCTGGGGAGGGTTATGGCTACACCTTC. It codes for CRAGEGYGYTF.

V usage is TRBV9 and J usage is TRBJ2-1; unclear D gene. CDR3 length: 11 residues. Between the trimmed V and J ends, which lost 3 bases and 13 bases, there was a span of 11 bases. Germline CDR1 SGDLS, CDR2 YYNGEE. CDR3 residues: CASSAGETQFF. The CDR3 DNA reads TGTGCCAGCAGCGCAGGAGAGACCCAGTTCTTC. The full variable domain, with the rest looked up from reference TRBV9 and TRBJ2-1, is DSGVTQTPKHLITATGQRVTLRCSPRSGDLSVYWYQQSLDQGLQFLIQYYNGEERAKGNILERFSAQQFPDLHSELNLSSLELGDSALYFCASSAGETQFFGPGTRLTVL.

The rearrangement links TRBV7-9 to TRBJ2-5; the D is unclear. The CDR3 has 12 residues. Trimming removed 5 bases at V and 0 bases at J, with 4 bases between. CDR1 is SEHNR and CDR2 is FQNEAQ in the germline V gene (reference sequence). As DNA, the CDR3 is TGTGCCAGCAGCAAGTACCAAGAGACCCAGTACTTC. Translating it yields CASSKYQETQYF.

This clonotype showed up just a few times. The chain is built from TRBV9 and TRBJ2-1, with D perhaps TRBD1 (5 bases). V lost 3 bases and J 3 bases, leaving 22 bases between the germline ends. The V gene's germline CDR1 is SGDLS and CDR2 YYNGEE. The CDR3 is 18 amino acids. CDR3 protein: CASSDLQVTNIGYNEQFF. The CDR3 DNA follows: TGTGCCAGCAGCGATTTACAGGTAACGAACATCGGCTACAATGAGCAGTTCTTC.

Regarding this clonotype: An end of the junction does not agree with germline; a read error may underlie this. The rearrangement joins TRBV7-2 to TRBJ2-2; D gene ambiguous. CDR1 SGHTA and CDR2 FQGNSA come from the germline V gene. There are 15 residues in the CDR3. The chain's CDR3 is CANSRDAANTGELFF. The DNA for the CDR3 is TGTGCCAACAGCCGTGACGCCGCGAACACCGGGGAGCTGTTTTTT.

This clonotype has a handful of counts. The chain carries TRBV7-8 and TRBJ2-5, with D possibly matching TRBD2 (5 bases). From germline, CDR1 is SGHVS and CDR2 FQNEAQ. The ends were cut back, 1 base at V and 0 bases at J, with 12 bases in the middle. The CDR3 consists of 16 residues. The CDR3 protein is CASSLDEGKNQETQYF. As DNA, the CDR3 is TGTGCCAGCAGCTTAGATGAGGGCAAGAACCAAGAGACCCAGTACTTC.

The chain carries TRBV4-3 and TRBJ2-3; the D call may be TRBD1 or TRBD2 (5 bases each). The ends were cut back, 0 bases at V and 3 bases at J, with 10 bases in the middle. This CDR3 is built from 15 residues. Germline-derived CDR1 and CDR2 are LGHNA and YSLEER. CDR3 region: CASSQDLGDTDTQYF. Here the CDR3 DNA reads TGCGCCAGCAGCCAAGATTTGGGGGATACAGATACGCAGTATTTT.

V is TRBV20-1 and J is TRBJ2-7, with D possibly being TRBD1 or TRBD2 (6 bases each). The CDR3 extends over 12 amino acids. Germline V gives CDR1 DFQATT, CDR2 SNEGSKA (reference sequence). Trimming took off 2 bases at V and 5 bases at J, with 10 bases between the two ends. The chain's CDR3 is CSARMGGHEQYF. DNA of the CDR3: TGCAGTGCTAGAATGGGGGGCCACGAGCAGTACTTC.

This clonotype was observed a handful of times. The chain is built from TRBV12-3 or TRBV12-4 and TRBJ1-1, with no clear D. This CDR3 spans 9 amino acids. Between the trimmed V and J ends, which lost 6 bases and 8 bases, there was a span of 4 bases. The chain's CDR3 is CASSWEAFF. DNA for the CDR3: TGTGCCAGCAGCTGGGAAGCTTTCTTT.